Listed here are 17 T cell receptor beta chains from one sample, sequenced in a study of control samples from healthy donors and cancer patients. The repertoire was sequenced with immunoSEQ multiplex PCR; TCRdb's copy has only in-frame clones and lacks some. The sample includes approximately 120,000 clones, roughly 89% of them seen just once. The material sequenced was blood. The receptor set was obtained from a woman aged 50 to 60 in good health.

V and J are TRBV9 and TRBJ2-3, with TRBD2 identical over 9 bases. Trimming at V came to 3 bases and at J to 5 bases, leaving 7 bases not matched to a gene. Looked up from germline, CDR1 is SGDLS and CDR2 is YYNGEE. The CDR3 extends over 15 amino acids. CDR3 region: CASSAATSGEDTQYF. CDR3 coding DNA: TGTGCCAGCAGCGCGGCGACTAGCGGAGAAGATACGCAGTATTTT.

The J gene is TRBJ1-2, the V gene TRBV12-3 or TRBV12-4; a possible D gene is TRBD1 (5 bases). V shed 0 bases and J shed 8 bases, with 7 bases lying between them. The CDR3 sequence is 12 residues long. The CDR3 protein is CASSLAGTGYTF. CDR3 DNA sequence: TGTGCCAGCAGTTTAGCGGGGACGGGCTACACCTTC.

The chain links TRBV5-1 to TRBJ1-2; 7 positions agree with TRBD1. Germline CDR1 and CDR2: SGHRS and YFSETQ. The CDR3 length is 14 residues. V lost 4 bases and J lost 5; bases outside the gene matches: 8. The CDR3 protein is CASSGTAIQYGYTF. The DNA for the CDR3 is TGCGCCAGCAGCGGGACAGCTATACAGTATGGCTACACCTTC. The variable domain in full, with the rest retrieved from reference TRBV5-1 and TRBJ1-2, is KAGVTQTPRYLIKTRGQQVTLSCSPISGHRSVSWYQQTPGQGLQFLFEYFSETQRNKGNFPGRFSGRQFSNSRSEMNVSTLELGDSALYLCASSGTAIQYGYTFGSGTRLTVV.

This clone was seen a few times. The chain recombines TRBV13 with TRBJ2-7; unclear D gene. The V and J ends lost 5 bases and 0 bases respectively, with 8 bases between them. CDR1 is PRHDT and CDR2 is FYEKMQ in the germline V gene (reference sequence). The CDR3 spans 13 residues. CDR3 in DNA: TGTGCCAGCAGCCCACGCTCCTCCTACGAGCAGTACTTC. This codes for CASSPRSSYEQYF.

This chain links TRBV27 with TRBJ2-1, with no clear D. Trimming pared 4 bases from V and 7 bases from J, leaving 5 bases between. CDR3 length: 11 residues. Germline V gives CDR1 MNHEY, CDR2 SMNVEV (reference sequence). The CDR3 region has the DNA TGTGCCAGCAGTTATGGGAATGAGCAGTTCTTC. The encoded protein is CASSYGNEQFF.

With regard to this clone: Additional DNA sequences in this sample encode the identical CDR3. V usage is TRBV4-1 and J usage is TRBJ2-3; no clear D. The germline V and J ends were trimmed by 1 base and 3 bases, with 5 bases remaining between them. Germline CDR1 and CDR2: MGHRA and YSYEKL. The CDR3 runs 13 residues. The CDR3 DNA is TGCGCCAGCAGCCAAGGGGTTACAGATACGCAGTATTTT. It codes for CASSQGVTDTQYF.

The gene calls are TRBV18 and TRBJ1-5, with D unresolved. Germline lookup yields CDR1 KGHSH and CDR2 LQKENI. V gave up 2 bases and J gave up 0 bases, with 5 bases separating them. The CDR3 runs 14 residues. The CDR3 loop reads CASSPEYSNQPQHF. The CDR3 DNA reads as TGTGCCAGCTCACCAGAGTATAGCAATCAGCCCCAGCATTTT.

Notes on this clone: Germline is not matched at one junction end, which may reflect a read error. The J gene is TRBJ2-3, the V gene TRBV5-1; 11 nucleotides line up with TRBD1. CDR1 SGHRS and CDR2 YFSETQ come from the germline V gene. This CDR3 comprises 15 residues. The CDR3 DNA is TGCGCCAGCAGCTTGGCCCCTCCCGGGACAGGGGGTCCTACATTT. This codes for CASSLAPPGTGGPTF.

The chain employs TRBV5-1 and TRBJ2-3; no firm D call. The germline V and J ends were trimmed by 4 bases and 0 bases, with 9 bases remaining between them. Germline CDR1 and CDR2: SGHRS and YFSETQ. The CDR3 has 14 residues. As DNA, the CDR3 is TGCGCCAGCAGCCCCCAGTCTAGCACAGATACGCAGTATTTT. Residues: CASSPQSSTDTQYF.

The CDR3 region is CASSSSPGTGPQETQYF. CDR3 sequence (DNA): TGCGCCAGCAGCTCAAGTCCCGGGACAGGGCCCCAAGAGACCCAGTACTTC. This chain uses TRBV5-1 with TRBJ2-5; 9 bases align to TRBD1. Germline lookup yields CDR1 SGHRS and CDR2 YFSETQ. The V segment lost 3 bases and the J segment 1 base; nucleotides outside the gene matches: 10. This CDR3 spans 17 amino acids.

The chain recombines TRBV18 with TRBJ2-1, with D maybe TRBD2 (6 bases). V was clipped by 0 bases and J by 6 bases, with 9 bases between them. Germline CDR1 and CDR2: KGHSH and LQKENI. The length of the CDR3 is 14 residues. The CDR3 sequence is CASSPPDGSNEQFF. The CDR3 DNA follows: TGTGCCAGCTCACCACCGGACGGGAGCAATGAGCAGTTCTTC.

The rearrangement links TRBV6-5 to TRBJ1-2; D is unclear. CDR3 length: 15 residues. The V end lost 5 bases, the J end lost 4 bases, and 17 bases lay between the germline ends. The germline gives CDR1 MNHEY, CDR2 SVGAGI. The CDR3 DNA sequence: TGTGCCAGCAGTCCCGTAGAGGTCCTTACCTATGGCTACACCTTC. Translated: CASSPVEVLTYGYTF.

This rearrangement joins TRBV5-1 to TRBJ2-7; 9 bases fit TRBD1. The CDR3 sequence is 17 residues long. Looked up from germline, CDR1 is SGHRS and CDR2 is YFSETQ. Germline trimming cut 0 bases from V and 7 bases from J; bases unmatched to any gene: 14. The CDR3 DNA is TGCGCCAGCAGCTTGGCCCCGGGACAGGGCCTTCATGGAGAGCAGTACGTC. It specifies CASSLAPGQGLHGEQYV.

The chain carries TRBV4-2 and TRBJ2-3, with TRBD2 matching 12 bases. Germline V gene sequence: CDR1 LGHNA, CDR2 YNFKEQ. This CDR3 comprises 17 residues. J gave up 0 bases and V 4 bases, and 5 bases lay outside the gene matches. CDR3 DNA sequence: TGTGCCAGCAGCCGGACTAGCGGGAAAGCTAGCACAGATACGCAGTATTTT. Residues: CASSRTSGKASTDTQYF.

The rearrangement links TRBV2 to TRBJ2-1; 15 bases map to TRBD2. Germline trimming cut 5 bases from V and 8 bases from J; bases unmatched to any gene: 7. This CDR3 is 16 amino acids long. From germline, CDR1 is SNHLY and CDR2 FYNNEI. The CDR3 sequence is CASSLGLAGGWDEQFF. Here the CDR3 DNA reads TGTGCCAGCAGTCTCGGACTAGCGGGGGGGTGGGATGAGCAGTTCTTC.

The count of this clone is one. For the CDR3, the DNA is TGTGCCAGCAATTTCGGGCAGTTCTTC. It is translated as CASNFGQFF. The V call is TRBV27, the J call TRBJ2-1; D gene uncertain. The length of the CDR3 is 9 residues. Trimming stripped 7 bases from V and 12 bases from J, with 7 bases between. Per germline, CDR1 MNHEY and CDR2 SMNVEV (reference sequence).

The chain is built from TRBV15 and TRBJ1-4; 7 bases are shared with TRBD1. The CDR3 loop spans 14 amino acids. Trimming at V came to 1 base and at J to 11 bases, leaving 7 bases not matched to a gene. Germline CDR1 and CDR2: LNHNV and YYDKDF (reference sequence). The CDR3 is CATSRVTGAGKLFF. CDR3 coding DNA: TGTGCCACCAGCAGAGTCACAGGGGCCGGGAAACTGTTTTTT. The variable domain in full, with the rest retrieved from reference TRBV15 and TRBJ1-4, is DAMVIQNPRYQVTQFGKPVTLSCSQTLNHNVMYWYQQKSSQAPKLLFHYYDKDFNNEADTPDNFQSRRPNTSFCFLDIRSPGLGDTAMYLCATSRVTGAGKLFFGSGTQLSVL.